The entry below describes one T cell receptor (beta chain). Its specificity is unknown. Thawed PBMCs were FACS-sorted into unstimulated CD4+CD25+CD127- regulatory T cells, CD4+CD25- non-regulatory cells, CD4 and CD8 cells. An overnight rest at 37°C with 200 IU/ml IL-2 preceded regulatory T cell sorting from thawed PBMCs. The sample comes from a study of Tregs in tolerant kidney transplant recipients. Overall study findings and caveats: For some patients, primers changed over time, blocking nucleotide-level comparison. Findings come from small patient numbers and require larger validation.

Germline V CDR1 and CDR2: MNHNS, SASEGT. The trim removed 6 bases at V and 8 bases at J, leaving 7 bases unmatched. The CDR3 extends over 14 amino acids. Sequencing used immunoSEQ multiplex PCR; TCRdb keeps in-frame clones, though not all of them. Of about 73,000 clones in the sample, approximately 90% were seen once. The TCR comes from a human donor who received a combined kidney and bone marrow transplant. V is TRBV6-1 and J is TRBJ1-4, with 9 nucleotides matching TRBD1. Sequences were derived from Tregs from blood, sampled before the transplant. CDR3 nucleotide sequence: TGTGCCAGCAGCCTGGACAGGGGACGGGAAAAACTGTTTTTT. Its protein product is CASSLDRGREKLFF.